Below, one T cell receptor beta chain is given with its context. Its antigen remains unidentified. No clone much larger than this one lies a single base away; base qualities are absent. The intended sense of this specimen's time point label: baseline before first vaccination. Samples from vaccinated people were obtained from the UK trials COV001 and COV002, which included a single-blind randomized controlled phase 2/3 trial of AZD1222 (ChAdOx1 nCoV-19) in healthy adults. For TCRbeta chain sequencing, PBMC samples were collected from trial participants at day 0 and at day 28 after the second dose. These data come from a study of T cell responses to AZD1222 COVID-19 vaccine (TCRdb year 2021). Context from the whole study: AZD1222 recipients whose second dose came at about 4 weeks and those whose second dose came at about 12 weeks were combined into one group, since spike-specific TCR depth and breadth did not differ between the two schedules. A total of 233 trial participants underwent TCR sequencing, of whom approximately 210 received two doses of AZD1222 and around 26 received two doses of the MenACWY control vaccine. Trial participants were enrolled by age into 18-55, 56-69 and 70-plus year subgroups, with about 150, 27 and 61 TCR-sequenced participants respectively.

The CDR3 regions of human TCRbeta chains were analyzed by immunosequencing. The authors' analysis ran thus. Repertoire TCRs were checked for matches against a reference library of SARS-CoV-2-specific TCRs that had been generated using the MIRA antigen-specificity platform. Breadth was defined as the fraction of unique TCRs that were SARS-CoV-2-associated. Depth was defined as the fraction of total T cells that were SARS-CoV-2-associated. Using the MIRA data, each spike-specific TCR was assigned both to the spike region to which the TCR was reactive and to a CD4 or CD8 class. Log10-transformed breadth and depth values were compared by one-way ANOVA with Sidak's multiple comparisons tests. As stored in TCRdb, this immuneACCESS dataset retains in-frame rearrangements with V and J assigned. A fraction of the clones does not appear; measured against another copy, unresolved V genes explain less than half of the discrepancy, and the remainder lacks a known reason. V and J calls and clone size are copied from that table; D and trimming were computed from the DNA. The sample table records 100,000 to 150,000 clones; about nine tenths of these occur just once. In total, the top ten clones hold about a fifth of the sample.

Overall results and qualifications from the work: The 56-69-year group was small, and its depth increase did not reach significance, likely because of low power. After two AZD1222 doses, both the breadth and the depth of spike-specific TCRs were significantly higher than at day 0 and than in MenACWY recipients. No day 14 peak-response samples were available, so repertoires were characterized only after the peak T cell response. Participants were mostly white British and included more females than males, and it was suggested by the authors that clonal diversity may have been underestimated. Nearly half of unique spike-specific TCRs reportedly recognized epitopes outside regions mutated in the B.1.351 and B.1.1.7 variants. Vaccine-associated CD4 TCRs spanned the whole spike protein, with dominant responses in regions 160-218 and 743-854. Conclusions about previously exposed vaccinees are limited because only six or seven AZD1222 recipients were SARS-CoV-2 seropositive at baseline.

The TCR was taken from an adult in good health. Sequenced material: peripheral blood, taken on day 0 of AZD1222 vaccination.

The bases read TGTGCCAGCAGCTTAGGCGGGGGCCCCGATAATTCACCCCTCCACTTT. Its coded protein is CASSLGGGPDNSPLHF. The chain is assembled from TRBV7-2 and TRBJ1-6; matching of 6 bases hints at TRBD1 as the D gene. The CDR3 measures 16 amino acids from cysteine to phenylalanine. Left in the record is the CDR3 DNA by itself, 48 bases read in frame from the first base. V is cut by 1 base and J by 5 bases, and the space between the germline ends is 12 bases. The germline V gene specifies SGHTA as CDR1 and FQGNSA as CDR2.